The entry that follows covers one T cell receptor (beta chain) sequence. The sample comes from a study of blood T cell repertoires in COVID-19. Study processing details: Reference gene primer amplification gave nucleated cell count estimates. Produced via immunoSEQ multiplex PCR; TCRdb's table is partial and in-frame only. Clone size and the V and J calls come from that table; the DNA yielded D and trimming. The sample holds about 50,000 clones, around 80% seen once. This TCR was sampled from a man aged 65 to 79 with acute or convalescent COVID-19. The source material was peripheral blood.

The CDR3 DNA follows: TGTGCCAGCAGTTCGGGACAACGGGCCCCAAGGTTCTTC. Translated, it gives CASSSGQRAPRFF. The V call is TRBV12-3 or TRBV12-4, the J call TRBJ2-1, with a possible D match to TRBD1 (6 bases). The CDR3 spans 13 residues. V lost 4 bases, J lost 15 bases, and 19 bases lay in between.